These 10 T cell receptor beta chains share one sample of origin, sequenced in a study of pediatric ulcerative colitis (dated by TCRdb to between 2019 and 2020). To prepare the library, the immunoSEQ multiplex PCR assay was applied. TCRdb provides this immuneACCESS table in a form limited to in-frame rearrangements. Some clones are lacking; in checked studies, under half of them reflect an unresolved V gene, and why the rest are absent is not known. Across this sample there are about 36,000 clones, with roughly 80% seen only once. Roughly 25% of the sample lies in the top ten. The sequenced sample was blood. These receptors were collected from a girl under 18 with moderate ulcerative colitis.

In its sample, this clone is hyperexpanded (1% or more). The V call is TRBV7-9, the J call TRBJ2-7; no clear D gene. V lost 5 bases to trimming and J lost 2 bases, with 19 bases between them. The CDR3 sequence is 16 residues long. Per germline, CDR1 SEHNR and CDR2 FQNEAQ (reference sequence). Here the CDR3 reads CASSPRSVGRPYEQYF. CDR3 nucleotides: TGTGCCAGCAGCCCCCGAAGTGTAGGACGACCCTACGAGCAGTACTTC.

The rearrangement joins TRBV5-1 to TRBJ2-6, with D tentatively TRBD2 (5 bases). V was trimmed by 0 bases and J by 0 bases, leaving 7 bases between them. CDR3 length: 16 amino acids. Germline CDR1 reads SGHRS; CDR2 reads YFSETQ. CDR3 DNA sequence: TGCGCCAGCAGCTTGGAAGGGAGCTCTGGGGCCAACGTCCTGACTTTC. It is translated as CASSLEGSSGANVLTF.

The chain couples TRBV5-1 to TRBJ2-1; D is ambiguous. Germline V lookup: CDR1 SGHRS, CDR2 YFSETQ. The length of the CDR3 is 13 residues. V lost 5 bases and J lost 0, with 6 bases in between. CDR3 in amino acids: CASSQSSYNEQFF. The CDR3 nucleotides read TGCGCCAGCAGTCAGAGCTCCTACAATGAGCAGTTCTTC.

This clone was found a few times. The CDR3 bases are TGTGCCAGCAGCGCCCGGACAGGGACAGCCTACGAGCAGTACTTC. This sequence encodes CASSARTGTAYEQYF. V and J are TRBV7-2 and TRBJ2-7; 8 bases align to TRBD1. The germline gives CDR1 SGHTA, CDR2 FQGNSA. The CDR3 has 15 residues. The trim removed 5 bases at V and 2 bases at J, leaving 8 bases unmatched.

The table lists this clone with a few counts. The chain employs TRBV18 and TRBJ2-1; no reliable D call. This CDR3 has 11 amino acids. Trimming shortened V by 1 base and J by 9 bases, and 4 bases separated the two germline ends. Germline lookup yields CDR1 KGHSH and CDR2 LQKENI. As DNA, the CDR3 is TGTGCCAGCTCACCACAGGGTGAGCAGTTCTTC. Protein product: CASSPQGEQFF.

J is TRBJ1-1 and V is TRBV27; TRBD1 might be the D (6 bases). Between the trimmed V and J ends, which lost 4 bases and 0 bases, there was a span of 12 bases. CDR3 length: 15 amino acids. CDR1 and CDR2 from the germline V gene are MNHEY and SMNVEV (reference sequence). The CDR3 protein is CASSSLQGMNTEAFF. CDR3 sequence (DNA): TGTGCCAGCAGTTCACTACAGGGAATGAACACTGAAGCTTTCTTT.

The V and J genes are TRBV2 and TRBJ1-4; D ambiguous. Looked up from germline, CDR1 is SNHLY and CDR2 is FYNNEI. The V end lost 2 bases, the J end lost 0 bases, and 13 bases lay between the germline ends. The CDR3 length is 17 residues. For the CDR3, the DNA is TGTGCCAGCAGTGAATTCGTCAGCCCTGCAACTAATGAAAAACTGTTTTTT. It is translated as CASSEFVSPATNEKLFF.

The chain is built from TRBV7-8 and TRBJ2-7; tentative D call: TRBD2 (6 bases). V lost 4 bases and J 2 bases, leaving 12 bases between the germline ends. CDR1 and CDR2 (germline): SGHVS, FQNEAQ. CDR3 length: 14 amino acids. CDR3 sequence: CASSSGLLPYEQYF. The CDR3 nucleotides are TGTGCCAGCAGCTCGGGACTCCTCCCCTACGAGCAGTACTTC. Combining the CDR3 with reference TRBV7-8 and TRBJ2-7 gives the whole variable domain GAGVSQSPRYKVAKRGQDVALRCDPISGHVSLFWYQQALGQGPEFLTYFQNEAQLDKSGLPSDRFFAERPEGSVSTLKIQRTQQEDSAVYLCASSSGLLPYEQYFGPGTRLTVT.

The rearrangement links TRBV7-8 to TRBJ2-7, with TRBD2 identical over 8 bases. The CDR3 spans 15 residues. The germline gives CDR1 SGHVS, CDR2 FQNEAQ. J gave up 0 bases and V 4 bases, and 5 bases lay outside the gene matches. The CDR3 here is CASSSEGLASYEQYF. The CDR3 nucleotides are TGTGCCAGCAGCTCAGAAGGACTAGCCTCCTACGAGCAGTACTTC.

This clone was counted a few times. The chain recombines TRBV7-8 with TRBJ1-5, with unresolved D. V lost 3 bases and J lost 0, with 9 bases in between. In germline, CDR1 is SGHVS, CDR2 FQNEAQ. This CDR3 contains 15 residues. The CDR3 spells CASSFSGFSNQPQHF. In DNA, the CDR3 is TGTGCCAGCAGCTTTTCCGGTTTTAGCAATCAGCCCCAGCATTTT.